Listed below are T cell receptor beta chains from one sample, sequenced in a study of T-cell reconstitution after alpha-beta-depleted transplantation in children. In TCRdb, the PCR reads were re-called with MiXCR into one record per CDR3 protein. The sample consists of around 94,000 distinct CDR3 sequences, around 6% of them appearing once. The source was PBMCs, mostly from graft donor cells, collected 60 days after TCRalphabeta/CD19-depleted stem cell transplant. The receptors originated from a female patient aged 2-15 years who had a stem cell transplant for Fanconi anemia, so the T cells may come from the graft donor. Both conserved end residues are part of each CDR3. The D gene is left open where the match is weak. Only some rows state a clone size, as once, few, many or a class for expanded clones.

v_gene,d_gene,abundance,j_gene,CDR3nt,CDR3aa
TRBV4-2,TRBD1,NA,TRBJ2-7,TGTGCCAGCAGCCACGGACAGGGGGCCTACGAGCAGTACTTC,CASSHGQGAYEQYF
TRBV20-1,NA,NA,TRBJ1-5,TGCAGTGCTAGAGATCCGTGGTGGGGTGGGGGGGATCAGCCCCAGCATTTT,CSARDPWWGGGDQPQHF
TRBV12-3/TRBV12-4,NA,many,TRBJ1-4,TGTGCCAGCAGGGGGAGGAAACTGTTTTTT,CASRGRKLFF
TRBV20-1,NA,NA,TRBJ2-3,TGCAGTGCTAGTAAGCCCGGGACAGATACGCAGTATTTT,CSASKPGTDTQYF
TRBV9,TRBD2,many,TRBJ2-2,TGTGCCAGCAGCGTCTTTAGCGGGAGTGCCGGGGAGCTGTTTTTT,CASSVFSGSAGELFF
TRBV11-2,TRBD2,many,TRBJ2-1,TGTGCCAGCAGCTCCCTAGCGGGAGCCTTCTACAATGAGCAGTTCTTC,CASSSLAGAFYNEQFF
TRBV2,NA,NA,TRBJ2-5,TGTGCCAGCAGTGATGTGGGCGAGACCCAGTACTTC,CASSDVGETQYF
TRBV5-1,TRBD2,many,TRBJ2-7,TGCGCCAGCAGCTCTAGCGGATTTAGCTCCTACGAGCAGTACTTC,CASSSSGFSSYEQYF
TRBV15,NA,many,TRBJ2-7,TGTGCCACCAGCAGGGACCGTTCCTACGAGCAGTACTTC,CATSRDRSYEQYF
TRBV7-2,NA,many,TRBJ2-7,TGTGCCAGCAGCTTAGCAGGGGCGAGGTACGAGCAGTACTTC,CASSLAGARYEQYF
TRBV2,NA,many,TRBJ1-5,TGTGCCAGCAGTGAAGCGCTTGGTTCTCAGCCCCAGCATTTT,CASSEALGSQPQHF
TRBV20-1,NA,NA,TRBJ2-1,TGCAGTGCTAGAGCCCATGAGCAGTTCTTC,CSARAHEQFF
TRBV7-3,NA,many,TRBJ2-2,TGTGCCAGCAGCTTAATTATGGCCGGGGAGCTGTTTTTT,CASSLIMAGELFF
TRBV29-1,NA,many,TRBJ2-3,TGCAGCGTTGAAGACTGGGGTTTCGGCACAGATACGCAGTATTTT,CSVEDWGFGTDTQYF
TRBV28,TRBD1,few,TRBJ1-2,TGTGCCAGCAGTTTAGGGGACAGGCCTACATACACCTTC,CASSLGDRPTYTF
TRBV3-1,NA,many,TRBJ2-1,TGTGCCAGCAGCGGGCAGTTCTTC,CASSGQFF
TRBV7-9,NA,few,TRBJ1-1,TGTGCCAGCAGCTTTAAAGGGGTGACTGAAGCTTTCTTT,CASSFKGVTEAFF
TRBV28,TRBD2,many,TRBJ2-5,TGTGCCAGCAGGGATCCGCGGCGGGGGGAGACCCAGTACTTC,CASRDPRRGETQYF
TRBV29-1,NA,many,TRBJ2-1,TGCAGCGTTGACCGCGTTCCGAATGAGCAGTTCTTC,CSVDRVPNEQFF
TRBV28,TRBD1,many,TRBJ2-2,TGTGCCAGCTTCCCGGGACAGGCCAACACCGGGGAGCTGTTTTTT,CASFPGQANTGELFF
TRBV5-1,TRBD2,many,TRBJ2-2,TGCGCCAGCAGCGTCGGACTAGTGGACTTTATAGTCACCGGGGAGCTGTTTTTT,CASSVGLVDFIVTGELFF
TRBV29-1,TRBD1,many,TRBJ2-5,TGCAGCGTACGGACAGGCCAAGAGACCCAGTACTTC,CSVRTGQETQYF
TRBV18,NA,few,TRBJ2-2,TGTGCCAGCTCATCAACACAGGTGGCGCCGGGCGGGGAGCTGTTTTTT,CASSSTQVAPGGELFF
TRBV20-1,TRBD2,many,TRBJ2-1,TGCAGTGCCAGCGGGGGAAACTACAATGAGCAGTTCTTC,CSASGGNYNEQFF
TRBV6-4,TRBD2,many,TRBJ2-3,TGTGCCAGCAGTGACTCGAGCGGGGGGGCTAGCACAGATACGCAGTATTTT,CASSDSSGGASTDTQYF
TRBV27,NA,NA,TRBJ2-7,TGTGCCAGCCGGGATTTCGGGTTCTACGAGCAGTACTTC,CASRDFGFYEQYF
TRBV20-1,TRBD2,many,TRBJ2-3,TGCAGTGCCAAGAAGGTAGCGGGAGATACGCAGTATTTT,CSAKKVAGDTQYF
TRBV4-2,NA,many,TRBJ1-4,TGTGCCAGCAGCAACAGGGCGGGTGATGAAAAACTGTTTTTT,CASSNRAGDEKLFF
TRBV18,NA,once,TRBJ2-7,TGTGCCAGCTCACCACTACCAAACGAGCAGTACTTC,CASSPLPNEQYF
TRBV20-1,TRBD2,many,TRBJ2-3,TGCAGTGCTAGAGGCCCTGGGACTAGCGGGGGGACTAGCACAGATACGCAGTATTTT,CSARGPGTSGGTSTDTQYF
TRBV18,NA,NA,TRBJ2-5,TGTGCCAGCTCACCCAAGGAGGGTTCCCAAGAGACCCAGTACTTC,CASSPKEGSQETQYF
TRBV7-3,NA,few,TRBJ2-1,TGTGCCAGCAGCTTAGCGGGGATGGGCAACAATGAGCAGTTCTTC,CASSLAGMGNNEQFF
TRBV29-1,TRBD1,many,TRBJ2-4,TGCAGCGTTGAATATTATGCGGGACAGGGCAAAAACATTCAGTACTTC,CSVEYYAGQGKNIQYF
TRBV18,NA,once,TRBJ2-5,TGTGCCAGCTCACCACGGGCAAAGGCGCGGGGTGAGACCCAGTACTTC,CASSPRAKARGETQYF
TRBV5-5,NA,NA,TRBJ2-7,TGTGCCAGCAGCTTGTCGGCGGGTCGATCCTACGAGCAGTACTTC,CASSLSAGRSYEQYF
TRBV7-2,NA,NA,TRBJ2-5,TGTGCCAGCAGCTTAGGGGGGATTGCAGAGACCCAGTACTTC,CASSLGGIAETQYF
TRBV19,NA,many,TRBJ2-1,TGTGCCAGTAGGAGAGCAAACAATGAGCAGTTCTTC,CASRRANNEQFF
TRBV11-2,NA,few,TRBJ1-6,TGTGCCAGCAGCTTAGATCATTCACCCCTCCACTTT,CASSLDHSPLHF
TRBV29-1,NA,many,TRBJ2-1,TGCAGCGTTGAAAAGGACCTAGGATACAATGAGCAGTTCTTC,CSVEKDLGYNEQFF
TRBV4-2,NA,few,TRBJ2-1,TGTGCCAGCAGCAATCCTGGCTTTGCCAGCTCCTACAATGAGCAGTTCTTC,CASSNPGFASSYNEQFF
TRBV29-1,TRBD1,NA,TRBJ1-1,TGCAGCGTGGGACTCCGCAGGGGGAAGGGTGAAGCTTTCTTT,CSVGLRRGKGEAFF
TRBV6-4,NA,few,TRBJ1-1,TGTGCCAGCAGTGAGACGGGGGAGGGTGAAGCTTTCTTT,CASSETGEGEAFF
TRBV5-4,NA,NA,TRBJ1-4,TGTGCCAGCAGCAGACAGGACTCGTACGAAAAACTGTTTTTT,CASSRQDSYEKLFF
TRBV5-1,NA,many,TRBJ2-7,TGCGCCAGCAGCTTGGATCTATTTCAATCCTACGAGCAGTACTTC,CASSLDLFQSYEQYF